A selection of T cell receptor beta chains follows, all from one sample in a study of shared clonotypes between healthy human individuals. TCRdb's copy holds only in-frame clones and misses some; the assay was immunoSEQ multiplex PCR. Of roughly 520,000 clones listed, 95% to 96% were seen once; the top ten hold about 0.06%. The sample was naive CD4+ T cells sorted from blood. Receptors were obtained from a young woman in good health. Each CDR3 is given without its conserved first and last residue. Not every row has a clone size; where given, it reads once, few, many or a size class.

clone_size: .
v_call: TRBV5-6
j_call: TRBJ2-7
cdr3_aa: ASSLPGLDTYEQY

clone_size: .
v_call: TRBV10-2
j_call: TRBJ2-6
cdr3_aa: ASSGRGLSGANVLT

clone_size: .
v_call: TRBV4-2
j_call: TRBJ2-6
cdr3_aa: ASSQDRRAPRDNSGANVLT

clone_size: .
v_call: TRBV5-6
j_call: TRBJ1-2
cdr3_aa: ASSLALSGYT

clone_size: .
v_call: TRBV2
j_call: TRBJ2-7
cdr3_aa: ASRAPGGGYEQY

clone_size: .
v_call: TRBV27
j_call: TRBJ2-7
cdr3_aa: ASKSLGTGAYEQY

clone_size: .
v_call: TRBV18
j_call: .
cdr3_aa: ASSPLRTRSYEQY

clone_size: .
v_call: TRBV28
j_call: TRBJ1-5
cdr3_aa: ASSGDRYPYSNQPQH

clone_size: .
v_call: TRBV5-1
j_call: TRBJ2-2
cdr3_aa: ASSFPRTGSTGELF

clone_size: .
v_call: TRBV9
j_call: TRBJ2-1
cdr3_aa: ASSVASGQVYNEQF

clone_size: once
v_call: TRBV15
j_call: TRBJ1-5
cdr3_aa: ATSRDPHSNQPQH

clone_size: .
v_call: TRBV18
j_call: TRBJ1-5
cdr3_aa: ASSPGLFDNNQPQH

clone_size: .
v_call: TRBV5-1
j_call: TRBJ1-4
cdr3_aa: ASSATSGTGGEKLF

clone_size: .
v_call: TRBV10-1
j_call: TRBJ2-2
cdr3_aa: ASSSHTGELF

clone_size: .
v_call: TRBV14
j_call: TRBJ2-7
cdr3_aa: ASSQLRDGTYEQY

clone_size: .
v_call: TRBV7-8
j_call: TRBJ2-1
cdr3_aa: ASRLDGTSANEQF

clone_size: .
v_call: TRBV28
j_call: .
cdr3_aa: ASRPQGSGRTYEQY

clone_size: .
v_call: TRBV7-3
j_call: TRBJ2-2
cdr3_aa: ASSSGQFLNTGELF

clone_size: .
v_call: TRBV4-1
j_call: TRBJ2-3
cdr3_aa: ASRITGRGTDTQY

clone_size: few
v_call: TRBV18
j_call: TRBJ1-5
cdr3_aa: ASSLPGNQPQH

clone_size: .
v_call: TRBV6-1
j_call: TRBJ2-4
cdr3_aa: ASSLTGGGKNIQY

clone_size: .
v_call: TRBV7-9
j_call: TRBJ1-2
cdr3_aa: ASSSHDREGYGYT

clone_size: .
v_call: TRBV2
j_call: TRBJ1-2
cdr3_aa: ASSEPPPGPTYGYT

clone_size: .
v_call: TRBV6-1
j_call: TRBJ1-1
cdr3_aa: ASSEVLGTEAF

clone_size: few
v_call: TRBV28
j_call: TRBJ1-2
cdr3_aa: ASSFARGSLGYT

clone_size: once
v_call: TRBV19
j_call: TRBJ2-5
cdr3_aa: ASSIGQGEETQY

clone_size: .
v_call: TRBV5-4
j_call: TRBJ2-1
cdr3_aa: ASSLAEGNEQF

clone_size: .
v_call: TRBV5-1
j_call: TRBJ2-7
cdr3_aa: ASSLAEGYEQY

clone_size: .
v_call: TRBV18
j_call: TRBJ2-5
cdr3_aa: ASSDLGIQETQY

clone_size: .
v_call: TRBV5-4
j_call: TRBJ2-7
cdr3_aa: ASSLPGQGYEQY

clone_size: .
v_call: TRBV18
j_call: TRBJ2-6
cdr3_aa: ASSPQETGANVLT

clone_size: once
v_call: TRBV11-2
j_call: TRBJ2-1
cdr3_aa: ASSLPWGGREQF

clone_size: .
v_call: TRBV6-1
j_call: TRBJ2-7
cdr3_aa: ASSEAAHSYEQY

clone_size: .
v_call: TRBV11-1
j_call: TRBJ1-2
cdr3_aa: ASSLKGQGAYGYT

clone_size: .
v_call: TRBV10-3
j_call: TRBJ2-7
cdr3_aa: AIMASAGQGYPYEQY

clone_size: .
v_call: TRBV7-8
j_call: TRBJ1-4
cdr3_aa: ASQARGKGREKLF

clone_size: .
v_call: TRBV2
j_call: TRBJ2-1
cdr3_aa: ASTESSDEQF

clone_size: .
v_call: TRBV5-1
j_call: TRBJ2-3
cdr3_aa: ASSRAPSGRAMADTQY

clone_size: .
v_call: TRBV5-4
j_call: TRBJ1-4
cdr3_aa: ASSPGRATNEKLF

clone_size: .
v_call: TRBV6-5
j_call: TRBJ1-1
cdr3_aa: ASRAGLGEAF

clone_size: .
v_call: TRBV27
j_call: TRBJ2-7
cdr3_aa: ASSLKGPRTSGRVLGEQY

clone_size: .
v_call: TRBV18
j_call: TRBJ2-2
cdr3_aa: ASSPLPGNTGELF

clone_size: .
v_call: TRBV15
j_call: TRBJ2-7
cdr3_aa: ATSREVTGAYEQY

clone_size: .
v_call: TRBV28
j_call: TRBJ2-7
cdr3_aa: ASTISGWVPYEQY

clone_size: .
v_call: TRBV7-6
j_call: TRBJ2-3
cdr3_aa: ASSLVGGRTGTDTQY

clone_size: .
v_call: TRBV28
j_call: TRBJ2-1
cdr3_aa: ASSFYSRQF

clone_size: .
v_call: TRBV29-1
j_call: TRBJ2-2
cdr3_aa: SVGNNGELF

clone_size: .
v_call: TRBV7-9
j_call: TRBJ2-1
cdr3_aa: ASSSTSPRSGRRYNEQF

clone_size: .
v_call: TRBV6-5
j_call: TRBJ2-7
cdr3_aa: ASSWTSGTHEQY

clone_size: once
v_call: TRBV9
j_call: TRBJ2-1
cdr3_aa: ASSVTAGSSYNEQF

clone_size: .
v_call: TRBV11-2
j_call: TRBJ1-4
cdr3_aa: ASSLTRTEEKLF

clone_size: .
v_call: TRBV5-1
j_call: TRBJ1-1
cdr3_aa: ASSLGAPQEWH

clone_size: .
v_call: TRBV6-6
j_call: TRBJ2-5
cdr3_aa: ASSQEETQY